This entry lists 21 T cell receptor beta chains sequenced from one sample in a study of blood T cell repertoires in COVID-19. Assay: immunoSEQ multiplex PCR; the TCRdb copy retains only in-frame clones and omits some. Found here are about 340,000 clones, roughly 90% of them singletons; the top ten hold approximately 7.3%. The sample comprised peripheral blood. The receptors were sampled from a woman in her 70s with COVID-19, enrolled during active disease.

The chain uses TRBV27 and TRBJ1-1; D may be TRBD1 (6 bases). Trimming left V 3 bases short and J 7 bases short, with 18 bases between. Looked up from germline, CDR1 is MNHEY and CDR2 is SMNVEV (reference sequence). The CDR3 spans 15 residues. CDR3 DNA sequence: TGTGCCAGCAGTTTCTTATCTGGGGCACAGGGTGAAGCTTTCTTT. Its translation is CASSFLSGAQGEAFF.

V and J are TRBV28 and TRBJ1-5, with 7 positions matching TRBD1. This CDR3 has 16 residues. With 0 bases clipped from V and 2 bases from J, the junction kept 4 bases outside the gene matches. Germline V CDR1 and CDR2: MDHEN, SYDVKM. The DNA for the CDR3 is TGTGCCAGCAGTTTATGGGCAGGGACAGGCAATCAGCCCCAGCATTTT. It translates to CASSLWAGTGNQPQHF.

The CDR3: CASSPQARTPNTGELFF. CDR3 DNA sequence: TGTGCCAGCTCTCCCCAGGCCCGCACCCCGAACACCGGGGAGCTGTTTTTT. The chain is built from TRBV19 and TRBJ2-2; D remains ambiguous. Between the trimmed V and J ends, which lost 9 bases and 0 bases, there was a span of 20 bases. CDR1 is LNHDA and CDR2 is SQIVND in the germline V gene (reference sequence). The CDR3 sequence is 17 residues long. The full variable domain, with the rest looked up from reference TRBV19 and TRBJ2-2, is DGGITQSPKYLFRKEGQNVTLSCEQNLNHDAMYWYRQDPGQGLRLIYYSQIVNDFQKGDIAEGYSVSREKKESFPLTVTSAQKNPTAFYLCASSPQARTPNTGELFFGEGSRLTVL.

This chain connects TRBV5-1 to TRBJ2-7; 10 nucleotides line up with TRBD1. Trimming at V came to 2 bases and at J to 3 bases, leaving 14 bases not matched to a gene. The CDR3 contains 18 residues. From germline, CDR1 is SGHRS and CDR2 YFSETQ. CDR3 sequence: CASSFATTGTGAGYEQYF. CDR3 in DNA: TGCGCCAGCAGCTTTGCTACCACCGGGACAGGGGCAGGCTACGAGCAGTACTTC.

The chain is built from TRBV7-9 and TRBJ1-1; TRBD1 matches 8 bases. CDR3 length equals 14 residues. CDR1 and CDR2 (germline): SEHNR, FQNEAQ (reference sequence). Trimming took 3 bases from V and 2 from J; bases not matched to a gene: 2. CDR3 sequence: CASSFGTGNTEAFF. CDR3 DNA sequence: TGTGCCAGCAGCTTCGGGACAGGAAACACTGAAGCTTTCTTT.

The chain carries TRBV28 and TRBJ2-7; 9 bases line up with TRBD1. Germline V gene lookup returns CDR1 MDHEN and CDR2 SYDVKM. The CDR3 sequence is 15 residues long. With V trimmed by 6 bases and J by 2 bases, 8 bases remained unmatched. Written as DNA, the CDR3 is TGTGCCAGCAGCCTCCCCGGGACAGGGACCTACGAGCAGTACTTC. It translates to CASSLPGTGTYEQYF.

J is TRBJ2-5 and V is TRBV3-1 (or the pseudogene TRBV3-2); 16 nucleotides line up with TRBD2. V shed 4 bases and J 5 bases; nucleotides not matched to a gene: 7. The CDR3 loop spans 17 amino acids. Germline V lookup: CDR1 LGHDT, CDR2 YNNKEL (reference sequence). The CDR3 bases are TGTGCCAGCAGCCCGGGACTAGCGGGGGGGCAGAGTGAGACCCAGTACTTC. The encoded protein is CASSPGLAGGQSETQYF.

This clone was observed a few times. The CDR3 here is CATSWTGRTGELFF. The CDR3 nucleotides read TGTGCCACCAGCTGGACAGGTCGAACCGGGGAGCTGTTTTTT. The chain recombines TRBV24-1 with TRBJ2-2; 7 bases match TRBD1. Germline V lookup: CDR1 KGHDR, CDR2 SFDVKD. The V gene end was trimmed by 7 bases and the J gene end by 5 bases; junction bases not matched to a gene: 6. The CDR3 totals 14 residues.

The V and J genes are TRBV7-2 and TRBJ1-2, with D perhaps matching TRBD1 (5 bases). The germline V gene has CDR1 SGHTA and CDR2 FQGNSA. This CDR3 contains 16 residues. V gave up 0 bases and J gave up 2 bases, with 13 bases separating them. CDR3 bases: TGTGCCAGCAGCTTAGCGGGGACTCACTTAAACTATGGCTACACCTTC. Protein sequence: CASSLAGTHLNYGYTF. Looking up the rest from reference TRBV7-2 and TRBJ1-2 gives the full variable domain: GAGVSQSPSNKVTEKGKDVELRCDPISGHTALYWYRQSLGQGLEFLIYFQGNSAPDKSGLPSDRFSAERTGGSVSTLTIQRTQQEDSAVYLCASSLAGTHLNYGYTFGSGTRLTVV.

This clone has only a few counts. The J gene is TRBJ2-1, the V gene TRBV7-8; D gene uncertain. The germline CDR1 and CDR2 sequences are SGHVS and FQNEAQ. Trimming took 5 bases from V and 2 from J, leaving 7 bases between them. The CDR3 sequence is 13 residues long. CDR3 DNA sequence: TGTGCCAGCAGCCTTACTACCTACAATGAGCAGTTCTTC. Its translation: CASSLTTYNEQFF.

The J gene is TRBJ2-7, the V gene TRBV13; no reliable D call. The CDR3 has 13 amino acids. Between the trimmed V and J ends, which lost 0 bases and 3 bases, there was a span of 6 bases. Germline V gene sequence: CDR1 PRHDT, CDR2 FYEKMQ (reference sequence). The CDR3: CASSLGQNYEQYF. Written as DNA, the CDR3 is TGTGCCAGCAGCTTAGGACAGAACTACGAGCAGTACTTC.

This rearrangement joins TRBV2 to TRBJ2-5, with 7 positions matching TRBD2. CDR1 is SNHLY, CDR2 FYNNEI, per germline. This CDR3 contains 14 residues. With 3 bases clipped from V and 1 base from J, the junction kept 2 bases outside the gene matches. The CDR3 coding sequence is TGTGCCAGCAGTGAGCCGGGGGGCCAAGAGACCCAGTACTTC. Its translation is CASSEPGGQETQYF.

The chain is built from TRBV9 and TRBJ1-3, with 7 bases identical to TRBD1. Germline assignment: CDR1 SGDLS and CDR2 YYNGEE. V lost 0 bases, J lost 4 bases, and 4 bases stayed unmatched. The CDR3 length is 15 residues. CDR3 amino acids: CASSVDEGAGNTIYF. CDR3 DNA: TGTGCCAGCAGCGTAGACGAGGGGGCCGGAAACACCATATATTTT.

The V and J genes are TRBV4-2 and TRBJ1-1; D is unresolved. Germline values: CDR1 LGHNA, CDR2 YNFKEQ. V was cut by 4 bases and J by 4 bases, with 19 bases left in between. The CDR3 is 16 amino acids. This CDR3 is CASSPLRSGAVTEAFF. As DNA, the CDR3 is TGTGCCAGCAGCCCCTTACGGAGCGGCGCGGTCACTGAAGCTTTCTTT.

This rearrangement joins TRBV4-1 to TRBJ2-2; a possible D gene is TRBD1 (6 bases). The CDR3 runs 16 residues. Trimming shortened V by 4 bases and J by 3 bases, and 15 bases separated the two germline ends. CDR1 is MGHRA, CDR2 YSYEKL, per germline. CDR3 DNA: TGCGCCAGCAGCCGGGCGGGCAGGGGTGACACCGGGGAGCTGTTTTTT. Its translation: CASSRAGRGDTGELFF.

The chain joins TRBV2 to TRBJ1-5; 8 positions agree with TRBD1. Germline assignment: CDR1 SNHLY and CDR2 FYNNEI. This CDR3 is 15 amino acids long. Losses at the gene ends were 4 bases for V and 4 bases for J; bases not matched to a gene: 6. Here the CDR3 reads CASSAGGARNQPQHF. For the CDR3, the DNA is TGTGCCAGCAGTGCAGGGGGCGCGCGGAATCAGCCCCAGCATTTT.

The chain carries TRBV30 and TRBJ2-7, with no clear D. The V gene's germline CDR1 is GTSNPN and CDR2 SVGIG (reference sequence). The CDR3 contains 11 residues. V lost 2 bases, J lost 5 bases, and 7 bases lay in between. CDR3 bases: TGTGCCTGGAGTTTACTGAACGAGCAGTACTTC. Translation: CAWSLLNEQYF.

To note about this clone: The same CDR3 arises from other DNA sequences in this sample as well. The J gene is TRBJ2-5, the V gene TRBV3-1 (or the pseudogene TRBV3-2); D possibly corresponds to TRBD1 (5 bases). Between the trimmed V and J ends, which lost 4 bases and 3 bases, there was a span of 9 bases. Germline lookup yields CDR1 LGHDT and CDR2 YNNKEL (reference sequence). CDR3 length: 13 amino acids. This CDR3 reads CASSLRGEETQYF. The CDR3 DNA follows: TGTGCCAGCAGCCTTAGGGGTGAAGAGACCCAGTACTTC.

CDR3 sequence: CASSPGRDRHSGANVLTF. The DNA for the CDR3 is TGCGCCAGCAGCCCAGGCCGGGACAGGCACTCTGGGGCCAACGTCCTGACTTTC. This chain uses TRBV5-1 with TRBJ2-6; 8 positions match TRBD1. The junction had 9 bases not matched to a gene; V was cut back by 4 bases and J by 0 bases. Germline values: CDR1 SGHRS, CDR2 YFSETQ. The CDR3 has 18 residues.

The genes are TRBV24-1 and TRBJ2-7, with 10 bases matching TRBD1. Germline V gives CDR1 KGHDR, CDR2 SFDVKD. V trimming: 4 bases; J trimming: 6 bases; junction bases outside the gene matches: 14. The CDR3 extends over 17 amino acids. CDR3 loop: CATSDPLPGQGSGEQYF. Written as DNA, the CDR3 is TGTGCCACCAGTGACCCCCTACCGGGACAGGGGAGTGGCGAGCAGTACTTC.

This clone was seen once. V usage is TRBV15 and J usage is TRBJ2-5, with a weak D call TRBD1 (6 bases). Per germline, CDR1 LNHNV and CDR2 YYDKDF (reference sequence). The CDR3 runs 13 residues. The V and J ends lost 4 bases and 1 base respectively, with 7 bases between them. CDR3 protein: CATSTTGQETQYF. CDR3 bases: TGTGCCACCAGCACGACAGGCCAAGAGACCCAGTACTTC.